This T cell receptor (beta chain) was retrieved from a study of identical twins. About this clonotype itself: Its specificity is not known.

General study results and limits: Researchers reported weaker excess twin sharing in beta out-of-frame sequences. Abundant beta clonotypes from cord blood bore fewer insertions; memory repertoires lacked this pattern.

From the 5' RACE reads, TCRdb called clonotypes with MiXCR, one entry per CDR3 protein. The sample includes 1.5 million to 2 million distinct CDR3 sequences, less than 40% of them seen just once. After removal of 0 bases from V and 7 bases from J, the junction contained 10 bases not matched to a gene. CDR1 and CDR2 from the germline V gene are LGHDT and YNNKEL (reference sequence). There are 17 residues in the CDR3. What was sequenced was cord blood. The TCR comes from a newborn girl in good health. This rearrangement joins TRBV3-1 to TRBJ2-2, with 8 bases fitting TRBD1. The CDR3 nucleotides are TGTGCCAGCAGCCAAGATATCCAGGGGGCGCATAGCGGGGAGCTGTTTTTT. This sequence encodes CASSQDIQGAHSGELFF. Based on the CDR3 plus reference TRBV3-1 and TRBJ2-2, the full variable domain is DTAVSQTPKYLVTQMGNDKSIKCEQNLGHDTMYWYKQDSKKFLKIMFSYNNKELIINETVPNRFSPKSPDKAHLNLHINSLELGDSAVYFCASSQDIQGAHSGELFFGEGSRLTVL.